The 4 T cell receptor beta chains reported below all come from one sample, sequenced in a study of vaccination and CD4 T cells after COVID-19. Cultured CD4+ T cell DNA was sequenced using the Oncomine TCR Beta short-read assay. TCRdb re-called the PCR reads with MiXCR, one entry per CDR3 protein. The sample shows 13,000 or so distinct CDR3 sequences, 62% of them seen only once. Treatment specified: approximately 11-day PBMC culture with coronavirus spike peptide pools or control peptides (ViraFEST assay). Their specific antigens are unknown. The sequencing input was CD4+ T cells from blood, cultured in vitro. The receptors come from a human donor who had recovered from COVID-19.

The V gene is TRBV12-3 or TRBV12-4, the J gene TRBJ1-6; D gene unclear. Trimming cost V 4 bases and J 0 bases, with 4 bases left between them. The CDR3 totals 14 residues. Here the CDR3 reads CASSWGSYNSPLHF. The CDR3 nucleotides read TGTGCCAGCAGTTGGGGCTCCTATAATTCACCCCTCCACTTT.

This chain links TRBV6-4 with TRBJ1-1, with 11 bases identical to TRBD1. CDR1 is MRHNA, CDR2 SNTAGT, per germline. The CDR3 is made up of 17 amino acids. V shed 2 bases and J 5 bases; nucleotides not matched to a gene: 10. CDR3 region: CASSDEYPDRGPTEAFF. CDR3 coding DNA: TGTGCCAGCAGTGACGAATATCCGGACAGGGGGCCTACTGAAGCTTTCTTT.

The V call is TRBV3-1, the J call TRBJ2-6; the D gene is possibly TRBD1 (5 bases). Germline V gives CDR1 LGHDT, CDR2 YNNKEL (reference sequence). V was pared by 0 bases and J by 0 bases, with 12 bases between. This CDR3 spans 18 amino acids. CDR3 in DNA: TGTGCCAGCAGCCAAGATGGACATTTTAGCTCTGGGGCCAACGTCCTGACTTTC. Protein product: CASSQDGHFSSGANVLTF.

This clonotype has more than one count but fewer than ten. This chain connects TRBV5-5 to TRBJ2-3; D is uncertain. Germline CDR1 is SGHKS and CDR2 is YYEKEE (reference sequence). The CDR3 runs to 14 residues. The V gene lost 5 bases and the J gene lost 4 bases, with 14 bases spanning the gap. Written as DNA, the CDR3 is TGTGCCAGCAGATGGGATTTTGGAGCAGATACGCAGTATTTT. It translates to CASRWDFGADTQYF.